This is a list of T cell receptor beta chains from one sample in a study of early T cells in non-severe SARS-CoV-2 infection. TCRdb re-called the 5' RACE reads with MiXCR, one entry per CDR3 protein. Of approximately 20,000 distinct CDR3 sequences listed, 5% are singletons. The specimen was whole blood. These receptors were taken from an adult who was a healthcare worker with PCR-confirmed SARS-CoV-2 infection or an uninfected control (not recorded which). The CDR3 runs from the conserved cysteine through the conserved F or W. The D gene is left open where the match is weak. Size tells how often a clone was seen (once, few, many) or the class of an expanded clone, and some rows leave it out.

j_call | clone_size | v_call | d_call | cdr3_nt | cdr3_aa
TRBJ2-7 | many | TRBV3-1 | TRBD2 | TGTGCCAGCAGCCCAACTAGCGGGGGCTCCTACGAGCAGTACTTC | CASSPTSGGSYEQYF
TRBJ2-7 | many | TRBV4-3 | NA | TGCGCCAGCAGCCAGGGGATGGTAGGGGTATTCTACGAGCAGTACTTC | CASSQGMVGVFYEQYF
TRBJ2-2 | many | TRBV7-2 | NA | TGTGCCAGCAGCTTCCCGACAGTAAACACCGGGGAGCTGTTTTTT | CASSFPTVNTGELFF
TRBJ1-2 | few | TRBV6-5 | NA | TGTGCCAGCAGTCGGCCAGGGAGTGGCTACACCTTC | CASSRPGSGYTF
TRBJ2-1 | medium-sized | TRBV19 | NA | TGTGCCAGTAGTATCGAGGGATACCGGGATGAGCAGTTCTTC | CASSIEGYRDEQFF
TRBJ1-3 | few | TRBV4-3 | NA | TGCGCCAGCAGCCGTAACATAGGGCCAGGAAACACCATATATTTT | CASSRNIGPGNTIYF
TRBJ1-6 | many | TRBV7-6 | TRBD1 | TGTGCCAGCAGCTTCGACAGGGGGAATTCACCCCTCCACTTT | CASSFDRGNSPLHF
TRBJ2-1 | many | TRBV15 | NA | TGTGCCACCAGCAGATCGACAGAACCCTACAATGAGCAGTTCTTC | CATSRSTEPYNEQFF
TRBJ2-7 | NA | TRBV27 | NA | TGTGCCAGCAGTTTGTCCCGATACCCCATCTACGAGCAGTACTTC | CASSLSRYPIYEQYF
TRBJ1-2 | many | TRBV6-5 | NA | TGTGCCAGCAGAGGGGGGGCATTCGGATCCGCATACTATGGCTACACCTTC | CASRGGAFGSAYYGYTF
TRBJ1-4 | few | TRBV20-1 | TRBD1 | TGCAGTGCTGGGACAGTTGGAGTTCTTGGGGATTCTGAAAAACTGTTTTTT | CSAGTVGVLGDSEKLFF
TRBJ2-3 | few | TRBV2 | NA | TGTGCCGGACGACTAGAGAATACAGATACGCAGTATTTT | CAGRLENTDTQYF
TRBJ1-2 | few | TRBV7-2 | NA | TGTGCCAGCAGCTACCAACAATCCCAGACCTATGGCTACACCTTC | CASSYQQSQTYGYTF
TRBJ2-7 | few | TRBV6-5 | TRBD1 | TGTGCCAGCAGCATACCTGGGGACAGGGCCAACGAGCAGTACTTC | CASSIPGDRANEQYF
TRBJ2-2 | many | TRBV11-2 | NA | TGTGCCAGCAGCCTACAGGAGTTGAACACCGGGGAGCTGTTTTTT | CASSLQELNTGELFF
TRBJ2-7 | few | TRBV7-2 | TRBD2 | TGTGCCAGCAGCTCCCGTAGCGGGGTTACCTACGAGCAGTACTTC | CASSSRSGVTYEQYF
TRBJ2-1 | many | TRBV9 | TRBD2 | TGTGCCAGCAGCGTAGACCCAGCGGGGGGGCGAGAGCAGTTCTTC | CASSVDPAGGREQFF
TRBJ2-7 | many | TRBV3-1 | NA | TGTGCCAGCAGCCAGGGGGAACCCTACGAGCAGTACTTC | CASSQGEPYEQYF
TRBJ1-2 | medium-sized | TRBV7-3 | TRBD1 | TGTGCCAGCAGCTTCTCCCGGGACAGGGTCTATGGCTACACCTTC | CASSFSRDRVYGYTF
TRBJ1-1 | few | TRBV10-2 | NA | TGCGCCAGCACCAGGCAGGGAAGCATGAACACTGAAGCTTTCTTT | CASTRQGSMNTEAFF
TRBJ1-5 | many | TRBV4-1 | NA | TGCGCCAGCAGCCTAGACCGGACGTCTCGCAATCAGCCCCAGCATTTT | CASSLDRTSRNQPQHF
TRBJ2-3 | few | TRBV11-2 | TRBD2 | TGTGCCAGCAACGTAGCGGGGGGCACAGATACGCAGTATTTT | CASNVAGGTDTQYF
TRBJ1-1 | many | TRBV12-3/TRBV12-4 | NA | TGTGCCAGCAGTTTAGCGCAGGGCTCTGAAGCTTTCTTT | CASSLAQGSEAFF
TRBJ2-7 | many | TRBV10-1 | NA | TGCGCCAGCAGTGAGTTAAATTTAGGACATCGAAAAGACGAGCAGTACTTC | CASSELNLGHRKDEQYF
TRBJ2-7 | NA | TRBV20-1 | TRBD2 | TGCAGCGGCGGGGGGGCTGGAGTCGACGAGCAGTACTTC | CSGGGAGVDEQYF
TRBJ2-1 | many | TRBV12-3/TRBV12-4 | NA | TGTGCCAGCAGTTCCCTGGCGGGGGCCAAAGGGGAGCAGTTCTTC | CASSSLAGAKGEQFF
TRBJ1-2 | NA | TRBV2 | TRBD1 | TGTGCCAGCAACTGGGGACAGCCGGATGGCTACACCTTC | CASNWGQPDGYTF
TRBJ2-2 | medium-sized | TRBV6-6 | NA | TGTGCCAGCAAGGTCGGTCGGGACACCGGGGAGCTGTTTTTT | CASKVGRDTGELFF
TRBJ2-7 | NA | TRBV12-3/TRBV12-4 | NA | TGTGCCAGCAGTTTAACCTCCGGGCTCCTGACCTACGAGCAGTACTTC | CASSLTSGLLTYEQYF
TRBJ1-4 | many | TRBV5-1 | TRBD1 | TGCGCCAGCAGCCTGGACAGGGGGCCTGAAAAACTGTTTTTT | CASSLDRGPEKLFF
TRBJ2-5 | medium-sized | TRBV7-9 | NA | TGTGCCAGCAGCTTAGTGGCGATCCAAGAGACCCAGTACTTC | CASSLVAIQETQYF
TRBJ2-2 | NA | TRBV28 | NA | TGTGCCAGCAGTTTCGGAGGCCGGGGGACCGGGGAGCTGTTTTTT | CASSFGGRGTGELFF
TRBJ2-5 | medium-sized | TRBV11-2 | TRBD2 | TGTGCCAGCAGCCTACTAGCGGGAGTTGAGACCCAGTACTTC | CASSLLAGVETQYF